The clone carrying this TCR beta chain was counted only a few times. MiXCR, applied by TCRdb to the 5' RACE reads, yields one record per CDR3 protein. Among approximately 680,000 distinct CDR3 sequences listed, roughly 7.2% were seen once. Trimming took 5 bases from V and 4 from J; bases not matched to a gene: 8. CDR1 and CDR2 from the germline V gene are DFQATT and SNEGSKA (reference sequence). The CDR3 covers 15 residues. This sample is drawn from a study of identical twins. These same records also appear under a second study, on yellow fever vaccine responses in identical twins.

V usage is TRBV20-1 and J usage is TRBJ2-2; TRBD1 matches 9 bases. The sequence came from a woman between 18 and 29 years old in good health. Sequencing was done on a sample of PBMCs. As DNA, the CDR3 is TGCAGTGCTCTACCGGGACAGGGTGGCACCGGGGAGCTGTTTTTT. Its translation is CSALPGQGGTGELFF.